This record covers a single T cell receptor beta chain. Its specificity is not known. These data come from a study of cytomegalovirus exposure and HLA in healthy donors. Using immunoSEQ multiplex PCR, the repertoire was profiled, and TCRdb retains in-frame clones only, with some absent. The repertoire holds 70,000 to 75,000 clones, with around 94% as singletons. Donors were drawn from the approximately 120-subject validation cohort, separate from the approximately 640-subject first cohort. Study results and limitations: Within the 100 to 150 validation repertoires, first-cohort TCR clusters tended to co-occur, according to a later analysis.

The sequence derives from a woman between 18 and 29 years old in good health and CMV-seropositive. What was sequenced was PBMCs.

CDR3 in DNA: TGCAGCGTTGAGGGAGCGGTACTCTACAATGAGCAGTTCTTC. Its protein is CSVEGAVLYNEQFF. This chain links TRBV29-1 with TRBJ2-1; weak D call: TRBD2 (5 bases). The CDR3 runs to 14 residues. Germline V gene lookup returns CDR1 SQVTM and CDR2 ANQGSEA. Trimming removed 3 bases at V and 3 bases at J, with 12 bases between.